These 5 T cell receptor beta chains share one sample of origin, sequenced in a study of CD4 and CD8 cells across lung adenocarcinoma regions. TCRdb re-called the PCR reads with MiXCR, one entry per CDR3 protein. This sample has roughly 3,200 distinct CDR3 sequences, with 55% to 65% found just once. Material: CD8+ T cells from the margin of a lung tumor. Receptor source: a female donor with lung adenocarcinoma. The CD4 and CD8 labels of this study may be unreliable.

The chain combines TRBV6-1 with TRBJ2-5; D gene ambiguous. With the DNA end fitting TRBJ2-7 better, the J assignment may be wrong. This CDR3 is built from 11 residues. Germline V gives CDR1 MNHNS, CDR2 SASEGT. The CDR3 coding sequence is TGTGCCAGCAGTGCTACAAACGAGCAGTACTTC. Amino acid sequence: CASSATNEQYF.

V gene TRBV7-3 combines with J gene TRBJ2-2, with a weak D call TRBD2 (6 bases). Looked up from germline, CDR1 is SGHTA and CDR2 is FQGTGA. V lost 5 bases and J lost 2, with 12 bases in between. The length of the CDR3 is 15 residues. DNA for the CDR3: TGTGCCAGCAGCCAAGGGACTCCTAACACCGGGGAGCTGTTTTTT. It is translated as CASSQGTPNTGELFF.

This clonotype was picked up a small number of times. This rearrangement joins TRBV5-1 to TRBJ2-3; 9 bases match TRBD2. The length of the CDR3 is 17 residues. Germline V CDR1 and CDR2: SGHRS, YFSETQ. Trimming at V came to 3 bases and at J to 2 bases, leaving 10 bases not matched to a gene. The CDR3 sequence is CASSYAGTSSTTDTQYF. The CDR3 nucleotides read TGCGCCAGCAGCTACGCCGGGACTAGCAGCACCACAGATACGCAGTATTTT.

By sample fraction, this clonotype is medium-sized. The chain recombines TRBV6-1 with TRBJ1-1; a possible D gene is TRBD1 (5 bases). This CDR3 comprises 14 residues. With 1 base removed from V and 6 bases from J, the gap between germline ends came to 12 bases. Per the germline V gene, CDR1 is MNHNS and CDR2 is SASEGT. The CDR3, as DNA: TGTGCCAGCAGTGAAGTCACCCAGGGAGCTGAAGCTTTCTTT. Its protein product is CASSEVTQGAEAFF.

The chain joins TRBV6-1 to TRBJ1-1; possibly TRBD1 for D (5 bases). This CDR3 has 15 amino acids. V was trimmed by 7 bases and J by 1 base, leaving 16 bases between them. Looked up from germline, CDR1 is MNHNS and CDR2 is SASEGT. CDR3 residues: CASTGTGITNTEAFF. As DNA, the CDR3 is TGTGCCAGCACCGGGACGGGAATTACGAACACTGAAGCTTTCTTT.